This is a list of T cell receptor beta chains from one sample in a study of Tregs in tolerant kidney transplant recipients. Profiling relied on immunoSEQ multiplex PCR, and the TCRdb table lists in-frame clones only, not all of them. Found here are roughly 120,000 clones, about 90% of them singletons; the top ten hold approximately 0.62%. What was sequenced was CD4+ T cells from blood. The receptors were gathered from a human donor in good health. CDR3s include the opening cysteine and the closing phenylalanine or tryptophan. A D gene is named only where the DNA matches it firmly. Some rows have no size entry. The others give once, few or many, or a class for an expanded clone.

CASSPPGLAGGTDTQYF | TGTGCCAGCTCACCACCGGGGCTAGCGGGGGGTACAGATACGCAGTATTTT | - | TRBJ2-3 | TRBD2 | TRBV18
CASKAGAGGTQYF | TGTGCCAGCAAAGCGGGGGCCGGGGGTACGCAGTATTTT | - | TRBJ2-3 | TRBD2 | TRBV9
CASSFSGTGAGNQPQHF | TGTGCCAGCAGTTTCTCGGGAACAGGGGCGGGTAATCAGCCCCAGCATTTT | - | TRBJ1-5 | TRBD1 | TRBV28
CASSQDYLFYEQYF | TGTGCCAGCAGCCAAGATTATCTATTCTACGAGCAGTACTTC | - | TRBJ2-7 | - | TRBV14
CASSLARGRYEQYF | TGTGCCAGCAGCTTGGCCCGGGGGCGATACGAGCAGTACTTC | - | TRBJ2-7 | - | TRBV5-6
CASCLGGNTGELFF | TGTGCCAGCTGCCTTGGCGGGAACACCGGGGAGCTGTTTTTT | - | TRBJ2-2 | - | TRBV28
CASSLAGPSNQPQHF | TGTGCCAGCAGTTTAGCAGGACCGAGCAATCAGCCCCAGCATTTT | - | TRBJ1-5 | - | TRBV6-5
CAISGRDTEAFF | TGTGCCATCAGTGGGAGGGACACTGAAGCTTTCTTT | few | TRBJ1-1 | - | TRBV10-3
CASSFKGPGEPQHF | TGCGCCAGCAGCTTTAAGGGCCCCGGGGAGCCCCAGCATTTT | - | TRBJ1-5 | - | TRBV5-1
CASSLTGADYEQYF | TGTGCCAGCAGCTTAACAGGAGCGGACTACGAGCAGTACTTC | - | TRBJ2-7 | - | TRBV13
CASSLAGQDPYGYTF | TGTGCCAGCAGCTTAGCGGGGCAGGACCCTTATGGCTACACCTTC | once | TRBJ1-2 | - | TRBV11-2
CASSVGHVGGELFF | TGCGCCAGCAGTGTGGGACATGTCGGCGGGGAGCTGTTTTTT | few | TRBJ2-2 | - | TRBV10-1
CASSLVQGRGYTF | TGTGCCAGCAGCTTAGTTCAGGGCCGGGGCTACACCTTC | - | TRBJ1-2 | - | TRBV11-2
CASSQSGTEAFF | TGTGCCAGCAGCCAATCCGGCACTGAAGCTTTCTTT | - | TRBJ1-1 | - | TRBV16
CASRSFRWVAKNIQYF | TGTGCCAGCAGGTCATTCCGGTGGGTAGCCAAAAACATTCAGTACTTC | - | TRBJ2-4 | - | TRBV7-6
CASSPSTGGVFLYEQYF | TGTGCCAGCTCACCGTCTACAGGGGGTGTCTTTCTCTACGAGCAGTACTTC | - | TRBJ2-7 | TRBD1 | TRBV18
CASSGGGGSSYNEQFF | TGTGCCAGCAGCGGAGGAGGCGGAAGCTCCTACAATGAGCAGTTCTTC | - | TRBJ2-1 | - | TRBV5-6
CASSPKGSGANVLTF | TGTGCCAGCTCACCAAAGGGGTCTGGGGCCAACGTCCTGACTTTC | - | TRBJ2-6 | - | TRBV18
CASSSTGGAKTQYF | TGTGCCAGTAGTTCGACAGGGGGTGCGAAGACCCAGTACTTC | few | TRBJ2-5 | TRBD1 | TRBV19
CASSLWLASYNEQFF | TGTGCCAGCAGCTTGTGGCTAGCGTCCTACAATGAGCAGTTCTTC | - | TRBJ2-1 | - | TRBV5-4
CASSYSKDYGYTF | TGTGCCAGCAGTTACTCGAAGGATTATGGCTACACCTTC | - | TRBJ1-2 | - | TRBV6-5
CAIGRGNEKLFF | TGTGCCATCGGCAGGGGTAATGAAAAACTGTTTTTT | few | TRBJ1-4 | - | TRBV10-3
CASSTRAGTSYGYTF | TGTGCCAGCAGCACCCGAGCCGGGACCTCCTATGGCTACACCTTC | - | TRBJ1-2 | - | TRBV7-6
CASRPWTGGLVAGELFF | TGTGCCAGCAGACCGTGGACAGGGGGACTGGTGGCCGGGGAGCTGTTTTTT | once | TRBJ2-2 | TRBD1 | TRBV7-8
CASSLEQGGKTEAFF | TGCGCCAGCAGCTTGGAGCAGGGAGGGAAGACTGAAGCTTTCTTT | - | TRBJ1-1 | - | TRBV5-1
CASSEGRTQYF | TGTGCCAGTAGCGAAGGGAGGACCCAGTACTTC | - | TRBJ2-5 | - | TRBV19
CASSSLGLAGADTQYF | TGCGCCAGCAGCTCGCTGGGACTAGCGGGAGCAGATACGCAGTATTTT | - | TRBJ2-3 | TRBD2 | TRBV5-1
CASSPGSGETQYF | TGCGCCAGCAGCCCAGGGTCGGGGGAGACCCAGTACTTC | - | TRBJ2-5 | - | TRBV5-1
CASSPLGGTGELFF | TGTGCCAGCTCACCACTCGGGGGTACCGGGGAGCTGTTTTTT | - | TRBJ2-2 | - | TRBV18
CASLGRNRVDTQYF | TGTGCCAGCCTCGGACGCAATCGGGTAGATACGCAGTATTTT | - | TRBJ2-3 | - | TRBV25-1
CASSSFGGSNTEAFF | TGCGCCAGCAGCTCTTTCGGGGGGAGCAACACTGAAGCTTTCTTT | - | TRBJ1-1 | - | TRBV5-1
CASSLGPTPWEQYF | TGTGCCAGCAGCTTAGGGCCCACCCCTTGGGAGCAGTACTTC | - | TRBJ2-7 | - | TRBV7-9
CASSPRDRNYEQYF | TGTGCCAGCAGCCCGCGGGACAGGAACTACGAGCAGTACTTC | once | TRBJ2-7 | TRBD1 | TRBV6-5
CASSFYSGDGTDTQYF | TGTGCCAGCAGCTTTTATAGCGGGGACGGCACAGATACGCAGTATTTT | - | TRBJ2-3 | TRBD2 | TRBV14
CASSFEGGRLGTYEQYF | TGTGCCAGCAGTTTTGAGGGCGGGAGATTGGGAACCTACGAGCAGTACTTC | - | TRBJ2-7 | TRBD2 | TRBV28